Shown below are 26 T cell receptor beta chains from a single sample sequenced in a study of human T cells and chemical hapten exposure. One entry per CDR3 protein results from TCRdb running MiXCR on the RACE reads. The table has 65,000 to 90,000 distinct CDR3 sequences, less than 8% seen once; the top ten hold around 1.3%. Time point specified: patch test 2, 6 weeks after DPC sensitization. The treatment was: therapeutic diphenylcyclopropenone sensitization with weekly scalp DPC. Here the sequenced sample was whole blood, taken in connection with sensitization to the hapten diphenylcyclopropenone (DPC). Every receptor here comes from a woman in her thirties with alopecia areata. Some clones in this sample may be carry-over from other donors' samples.

This clonotype was recorded many times. V and J are TRBV5-1 and TRBJ2-7; 9 bases match TRBD2. CDR1 is SGHRS, CDR2 YFSETQ, per germline. This CDR3 comprises 14 residues. V lost 4 bases, J lost 3 bases, and 5 bases stayed unmatched. CDR3 protein: CASSVSGGVYEQYF. CDR3 nucleotide sequence: TGCGCCAGCAGCGTTAGCGGGGGAGTCTACGAGCAGTACTTC.

Ten or more counts support this clonotype. The rearrangement uses TRBV20-1 and TRBJ2-3; no clear D. Trimming took 2 bases from V and 1 from J, leaving 7 bases between them. The CDR3 contains 13 residues. Germline-derived CDR1 and CDR2 are DFQATT and SNEGSKA (reference sequence). The CDR3 reads CSARQYRTDTQYF. CDR3 bases: TGCAGTGCTAGACAATACCGCACAGATACGCAGTATTTT.

The CDR3 region is CASGLSGTDTQYF. CDR3 DNA sequence: TGTGCTAGTGGTTTGTCAGGGACAGATACGCAGTATTTT. The J gene is TRBJ2-3, the V gene TRBV12-5; weak D call: TRBD1 (5 bases). CDR1 and CDR2 (germline): LGHNT, FRNRAP. This CDR3 contains 13 residues. V shed 2 bases and J shed 3 bases, with 6 bases lying between them.

This sequence joins TRBV30 and TRBJ2-3; 10 bases align to TRBD2. Germline assignment: CDR1 GTSNPN and CDR2 SVGIG (reference sequence). The V and J ends lost 4 bases and 4 bases, in that order; junction bases with no gene match: 8. CDR3 length: 15 residues. The CDR3 protein is CAWMALAGVPDTQYF. The CDR3 region has the DNA TGTGCCTGGATGGCGCTAGCGGGGGTCCCAGATACGCAGTATTTT.

The V call is TRBV7-9, the J call TRBJ1-1; weak D call: TRBD1 (5 bases). Germline values: CDR1 SEHNR, CDR2 FQNEAQ (reference sequence). V dropped 8 bases and J dropped 5 bases, with 12 bases sitting between them. This CDR3 comprises 12 residues. The CDR3 protein is CASVSGGTEAFF. The CDR3 DNA reads as TGTGCCAGCGTCTCCGGGGGAACTGAAGCTTTCTTT.

In its sample, this clonotype was seen many times. The gene calls are TRBV30 and TRBJ2-7, with D perhaps matching TRBD2 (7 bases). This CDR3 is built from 13 residues. The germline V and J ends were trimmed by 2 bases and 5 bases, with 13 bases remaining between them. CDR1 and CDR2 (germline): GTSNPN, SVGIG (reference sequence). The CDR3 DNA reads TGTGCCTGGAGTTTCGGCGGGGGCAACGAGCAGTACTTC. Amino acid sequence: CAWSFGGGNEQYF.

This clonotype has more than one count but fewer than ten. The rearrangement uses TRBV12-3 or TRBV12-4 and TRBJ1-6; TRBD1 agrees at 7 bases. The length of the CDR3 is 14 residues. V dropped 8 bases and J dropped 7; count of bases not matched to a gene: 8. CDR3 DNA sequence: TGTGCCAGCGCATCCACAGGGGAGAATTCACCCCTCCACTTT. It translates to CASASTGENSPLHF.

The genes are TRBV29-1 and TRBJ2-3; 8 bases are shared with TRBD1. The V gene's germline CDR1 is SQVTM and CDR2 ANQGSEA. The trim removed 2 bases at V and 5 bases at J, leaving 3 bases unmatched. The CDR3 is 13 residues long. The CDR3 spells CSVEKTGGDTQYF. The CDR3 nucleotides are TGCAGCGTTGAAAAAACAGGGGGAGATACGCAGTATTTT.

This clonotype came up a few times. The rearrangement links TRBV5-1 to TRBJ2-3; D unresolved. Germline loops: CDR1 SGHRS, CDR2 YFSETQ. There are 14 residues in the CDR3. Trimming stripped 0 bases from V and 2 bases from J, with 7 bases between. As DNA, the CDR3 is TGCGCCAGCAGCTTGGATACGGCCACAGATACGCAGTATTTT. Protein sequence: CASSLDTATDTQYF.

V is TRBV12-3 or TRBV12-4 and J is TRBJ1-1; 10 bases are shared with TRBD1. Losses at the gene ends were 6 bases for V and 8 bases for J; bases not matched to a gene: 6. The CDR3 is 13 amino acids. CDR3 amino acids: CASRSTGGVEAFF. For the CDR3, the DNA is TGTGCCAGCAGGTCGACAGGGGGCGTAGAAGCTTTCTTT.

This clonotype has just a few counts. V and J are TRBV7-6 and TRBJ2-2, with D tentatively TRBD2 (6 bases). Germline V gene data show CDR1 as SGHVS and CDR2 as FNYEAQ. The CDR3 runs to 16 residues. V was pared by 4 bases and J by 0 bases, with 12 bases between. This CDR3 reads CASSWSGTSNTGELFF. In DNA form, the CDR3 reads TGTGCCAGCAGCTGGTCCGGGACTTCGAACACCGGGGAGCTGTTTTTT.

There are many counts of this clonotype. This chain links TRBV5-1 with TRBJ1-1; D may be TRBD1 (5 bases). This CDR3 spans 15 amino acids. The germline V and J ends were trimmed by 2 bases and 6 bases, with 17 bases remaining between them. Germline V gene data show CDR1 as SGHRS and CDR2 as YFSETQ. The CDR3 region is CASSLSPGDGAEAFF. The CDR3 DNA is TGCGCCAGCAGCTTATCTCCCGGGGACGGGGCTGAAGCTTTCTTT.

In its sample, this clonotype was seen many times. V and J are TRBV21-1 and TRBJ2-2; the table's D call TRBD1 went unverified against the DNA. TRBV21-1 is listed as a pseudogene. The CDR3 sequence is 16 residues long. Written as DNA, the CDR3 is TGTGCCAGCAGTTACAGGCCCGTCCTGAACACCGGGGAGCTGTTTTTT. Encoded protein: CASSYRPVLNTGELFF.

This clonotype was seen ten or more times. V usage is TRBV5-1 and J usage is TRBJ1-1; 9 positions agree with TRBD1. Trimming at V came to 0 bases and at J to 4 bases, leaving 7 bases not matched to a gene. Germline assignment: CDR1 SGHRS and CDR2 YFSETQ. The CDR3 length is 16 residues. The CDR3 DNA is TGCGCCAGCAGCTTGGCGGGGACAGGGATCGGCACTGAAGCTTTCTTT. This sequence encodes CASSLAGTGIGTEAFF.

Many counts were recorded for this clonotype. The genes are TRBV15 and TRBJ1-1; D is unclear. The CDR3 is 14 amino acids. V was trimmed by 5 bases and J by 0 bases, leaving 10 bases between them. CDR1 is LNHNV and CDR2 is YYDKDF in the germline V gene (reference sequence). The CDR3 is CATSPQTVNTEAFF. DNA for the CDR3: TGTGCCACCAGCCCTCAGACGGTGAACACTGAAGCTTTCTTT.

This clonotype has ten or more counts. This sequence joins TRBV7-8 and TRBJ2-5; TRBD1 matches 7 bases. This CDR3 comprises 13 residues. The V segment lost 5 bases and the J segment 2 bases; nucleotides outside the gene matches: 2. Germline-derived CDR1 and CDR2 are SGHVS and FQNEAQ. CDR3: CASSMGQQETQYF. CDR3 nucleotides: TGTGCCAGCAGCATGGGACAGCAAGAGACCCAGTACTTC.

This clonotype was recorded many times. The chain uses TRBV6-5 and TRBJ1-6; tentative D call: TRBD1 (6 bases). The CDR3 is 14 residues long. Germline CDR1 MNHEY, CDR2 SVGAGI. With 6 bases removed from V and 8 bases from J, the gap between germline ends came to 14 bases. The CDR3 nucleotides are TGTGCCAGCAGAGACAGGTGGGGCGATTCACCCCTCCACTTT. It encodes CASRDRWGDSPLHF.

This clonotype has at least ten counts. The J gene is TRBJ1-5, the V gene TRBV5-1; the D gene is possibly TRBD1 (5 bases). Trimming removed 0 bases at V and 4 bases at J, with 8 bases between. The CDR3 sequence is 14 residues long. CDR1 SGHRS and CDR2 YFSETQ come from the germline V gene. CDR3 sequence (DNA): TGCGCCAGCAGCTTGGATCAGGGTAATCAGCCCCAGCATTTT. Residues: CASSLDQGNQPQHF.

There are a few counts of this clonotype. The rearrangement joins TRBV6-5 to TRBJ1-2; D unresolved. Trimming took 5 bases from V and 1 from J, leaving 11 bases between them. The germline V gene has CDR1 MNHEY and CDR2 SVGAGI. The CDR3 is 14 amino acids. CDR3 nucleotides: TGTGCCAGCAGTCCGGAGGTGTTTAACTATGGCTACACCTTC. This codes for CASSPEVFNYGYTF.

There are many counts of this clonotype. V gene TRBV2 combines with J gene TRBJ2-3; D is unclear. Germline CDR1 reads SNHLY; CDR2 reads FYNNEI. Deletions cut 4 bases from V and 0 bases from J, with 8 bases between. The CDR3 consists of 14 residues. Here the CDR3 reads CASSAVSSTDTQYF. The CDR3 DNA is TGTGCCAGCAGTGCGGTCTCTAGCACAGATACGCAGTATTTT.

A few counts support this clonotype. This chain connects TRBV15 to TRBJ2-5, with TRBD2 matching 7 bases. CDR3 length: 14 residues. V was pared by 4 bases and J by 3 bases, with 5 bases of the junction left unmatched. Germline V lookup: CDR1 LNHNV, CDR2 YYDKDF (reference sequence). CDR3 coding DNA: TGTGCCACCAGCAAGGAGCGGGGTAAAGAGACCCAGTACTTC. The encoded protein is CATSKERGKETQYF. Filled out from reference TRBV15 and TRBJ2-5, the complete variable domain reads DAMVIQNPRYQVTQFGKPVTLSCSQTLNHNVMYWYQQKSSQAPKLLFHYYDKDFNNEADTPDNFQSRRPNTSFCFLDIRSPGLGDTAMYLCATSKERGKETQYFGPGTRLLVL.

This clonotype has at least ten counts. The V call is TRBV5-6, the J call TRBJ2-3; D could derive from TRBD1 or TRBD2 (7 bases each). Germline values: CDR1 SGHDT, CDR2 YYEEEE. V lost 5 bases, J lost 4 bases, and 11 bases lay in between. The CDR3 has 13 residues. The CDR3 loop reads CASSQGGPDTQYF. The CDR3 coding sequence is TGTGCCAGCAGTCAGGGGGGGCCAGATACGCAGTATTTT. Full variable domain (rest looked up from reference TRBV5-6 and TRBJ2-3): DAGVTQSPTHLIKTRGQQVTLRCSPKSGHDTVSWYQQALGQGPQFIFQYYEEEERQRGNFPDRFSGHQFPNYSSELNVNALLLGDSALYLCASSQGGPDTQYFGPGTRLTVL.

This clonotype was seen a few times. V usage is TRBV7-2 and J usage is TRBJ2-5; weak D call: TRBD2 (6 bases). The CDR3 totals 16 residues. Trimming shortened V by 3 bases and J by 2 bases, and 16 bases separated the two germline ends. Germline values: CDR1 SGHTA, CDR2 FQGNSA. CDR3 in DNA: TGTGCCAGCAGCTTGTCTAACGTTGCGGGGCAAGAGACCCAGTACTTC. Translated: CASSLSNVAGQETQYF.

This clonotype has a count of ten or more. The chain combines TRBV29-1 with TRBJ1-2; D is unclear. The length of the CDR3 is 13 residues. Trimming shortened V by 4 bases and J by 4 bases, and 13 bases separated the two germline ends. Germline V CDR1 and CDR2: SQVTM, ANQGSEA. The chain's CDR3 is CSVAFNPPYGYTF. The DNA of the CDR3 is TGCAGCGTTGCTTTCAACCCCCCCTATGGCTACACCTTC.

Regarding this clonotype: This may come from a read error, since a much larger clone is one base off. This rearrangement joins TRBV5-1 to TRBJ2-7; either TRBD1 or TRBD2 may supply D (5 bases each). The CDR3 covers 13 residues. The germline gives CDR1 SGHRS, CDR2 YFSETQ. The ends were cut back, 8 bases at V and 6 bases at J, with 18 bases in the middle. The CDR3 reads CARSPWGSGEQYF. The CDR3 DNA is TGCGCCAGAAGCCCCTGGGGGAGCGGCGAGCAGTACTTC.

The rearrangement links TRBV7-2 to TRBJ2-2; TRBD1 matches 12 bases. Per the germline V gene, CDR1 is SGHTA and CDR2 is FQGNSA. This CDR3 comprises 18 residues. V dropped 4 bases and J dropped 6; count of bases not matched to a gene: 12. CDR3 nucleotide sequence: TGTGCCAGCAGCTCCGTACTACTCCGGGACAGGGGGCCCGGGGAGCTGTTTTTT. Translating gives CASSSVLLRDRGPGELFF.